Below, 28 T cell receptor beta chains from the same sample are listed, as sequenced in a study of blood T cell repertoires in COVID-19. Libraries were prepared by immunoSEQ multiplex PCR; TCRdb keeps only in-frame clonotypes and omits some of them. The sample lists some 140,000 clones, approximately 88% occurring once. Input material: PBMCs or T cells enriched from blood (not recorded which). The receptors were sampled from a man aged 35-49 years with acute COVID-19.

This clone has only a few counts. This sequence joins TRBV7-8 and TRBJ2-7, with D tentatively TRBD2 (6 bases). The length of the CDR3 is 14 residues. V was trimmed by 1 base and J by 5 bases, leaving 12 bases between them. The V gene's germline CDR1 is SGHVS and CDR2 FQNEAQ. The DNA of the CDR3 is TGTGCCAGCAGCTTAGTGACTAGACTCAACGAGCAGTACTTC. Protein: CASSLVTRLNEQYF.

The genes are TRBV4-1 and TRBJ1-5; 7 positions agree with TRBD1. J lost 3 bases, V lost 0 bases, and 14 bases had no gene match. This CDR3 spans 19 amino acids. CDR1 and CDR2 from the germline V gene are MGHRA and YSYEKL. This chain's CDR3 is CASSQDGIRGLSYNQPQHF. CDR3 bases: TGCGCCAGCAGCCAAGATGGGATAAGGGGGCTATCATACAATCAGCCCCAGCATTTT.

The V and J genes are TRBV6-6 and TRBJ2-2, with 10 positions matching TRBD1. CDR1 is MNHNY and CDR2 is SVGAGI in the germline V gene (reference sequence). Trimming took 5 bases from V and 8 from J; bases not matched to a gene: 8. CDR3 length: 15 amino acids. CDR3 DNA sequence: TGTGCCAGCAGTCCACGGACAGGGGGAACGGGGGAGCTGTTTTTT. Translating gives CASSPRTGGTGELFF.

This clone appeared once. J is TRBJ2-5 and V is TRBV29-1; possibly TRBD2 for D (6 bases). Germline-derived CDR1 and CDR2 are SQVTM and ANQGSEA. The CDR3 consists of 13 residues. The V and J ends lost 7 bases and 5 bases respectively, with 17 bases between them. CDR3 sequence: CSALEGSWETQYF. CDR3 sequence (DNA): TGCAGCGCCCTGGAGGGGTCCTGGGAGACCCAGTACTTC.

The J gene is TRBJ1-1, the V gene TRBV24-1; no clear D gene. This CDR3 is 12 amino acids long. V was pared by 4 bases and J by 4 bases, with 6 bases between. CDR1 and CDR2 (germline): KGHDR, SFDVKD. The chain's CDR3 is CATSDTGTEAFF. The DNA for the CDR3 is TGTGCCACCAGTGACACCGGCACTGAAGCTTTCTTT.

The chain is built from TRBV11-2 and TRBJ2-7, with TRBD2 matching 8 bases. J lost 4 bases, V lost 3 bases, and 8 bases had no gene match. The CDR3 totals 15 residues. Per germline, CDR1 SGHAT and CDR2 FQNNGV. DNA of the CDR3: TGTGCCAGCAGCTTGGACGGGGGGGGCCGGTACGAGCAGTACTTC. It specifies CASSLDGGGRYEQYF.

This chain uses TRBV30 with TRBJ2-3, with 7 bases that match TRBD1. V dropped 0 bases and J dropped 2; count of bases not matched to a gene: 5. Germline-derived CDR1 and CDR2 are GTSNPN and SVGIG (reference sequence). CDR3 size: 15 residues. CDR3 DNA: TGTGCCTGGAGTGTACAGGGGATTTCCACAGATACGCAGTATTTT. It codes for CAWSVQGISTDTQYF.

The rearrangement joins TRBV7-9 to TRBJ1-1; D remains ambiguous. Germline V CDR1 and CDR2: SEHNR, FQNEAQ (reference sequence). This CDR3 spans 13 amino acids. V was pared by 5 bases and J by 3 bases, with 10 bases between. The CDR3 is CASSPSRDTEAFF. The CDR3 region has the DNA TGTGCCAGCAGCCCGAGCCGAGACACTGAAGCTTTCTTT.

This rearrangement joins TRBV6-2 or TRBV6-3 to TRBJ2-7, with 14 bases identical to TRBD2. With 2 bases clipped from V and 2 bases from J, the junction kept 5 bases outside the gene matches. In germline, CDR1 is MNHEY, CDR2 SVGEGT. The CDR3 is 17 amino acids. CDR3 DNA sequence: TGTGCCAGCAGTTACGGACTAGCGGGGGGCCTGACCTACGAGCAGTACTTC. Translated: CASSYGLAGGLTYEQYF.

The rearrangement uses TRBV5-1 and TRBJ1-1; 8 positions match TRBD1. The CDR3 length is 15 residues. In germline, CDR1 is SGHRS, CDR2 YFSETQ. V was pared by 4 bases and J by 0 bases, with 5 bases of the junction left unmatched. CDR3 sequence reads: CASSARGQVNTEAFF. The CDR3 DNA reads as TGCGCCAGCAGCGCCAGGGGGCAAGTGAACACTGAAGCTTTCTTT.

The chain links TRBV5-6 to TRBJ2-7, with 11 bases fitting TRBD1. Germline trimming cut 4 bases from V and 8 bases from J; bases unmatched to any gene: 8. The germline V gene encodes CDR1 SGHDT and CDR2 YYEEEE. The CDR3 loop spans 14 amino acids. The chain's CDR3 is CASSPTGTGGQQYF. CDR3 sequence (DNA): TGTGCCAGCAGCCCTACCGGGACAGGGGGACAGCAGTACTTC. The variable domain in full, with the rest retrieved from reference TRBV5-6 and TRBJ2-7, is DAGVTQSPTHLIKTRGQQVTLRCSPKSGHDTVSWYQQALGQGPQFIFQYYEEEERQRGNFPDRFSGHQFPNYSSELNVNALLLGDSALYLCASSPTGTGGQQYFGPGTRLTVT.

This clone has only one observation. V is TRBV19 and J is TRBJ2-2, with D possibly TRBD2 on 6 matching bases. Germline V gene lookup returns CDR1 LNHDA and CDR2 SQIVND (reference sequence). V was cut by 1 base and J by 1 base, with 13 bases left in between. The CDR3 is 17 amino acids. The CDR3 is CASSIAGETWNTGELFF. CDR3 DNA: TGTGCCAGTAGTATAGCGGGGGAAACCTGGAACACCGGGGAGCTGTTTTTT.

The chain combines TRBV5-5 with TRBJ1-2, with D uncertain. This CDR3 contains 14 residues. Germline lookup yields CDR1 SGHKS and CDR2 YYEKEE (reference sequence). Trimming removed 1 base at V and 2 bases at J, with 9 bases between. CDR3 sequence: CASSLLRVNYGYTF. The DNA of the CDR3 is TGTGCCAGCAGCTTGCTACGGGTGAACTATGGCTACACCTTC.

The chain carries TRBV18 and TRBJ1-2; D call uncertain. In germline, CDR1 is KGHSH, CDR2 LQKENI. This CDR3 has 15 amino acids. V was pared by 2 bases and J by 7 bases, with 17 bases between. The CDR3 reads CASSPGTELRGGYTF. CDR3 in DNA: TGTGCCAGCTCACCAGGAACGGAGTTGCGGGGTGGCTACACCTTC.

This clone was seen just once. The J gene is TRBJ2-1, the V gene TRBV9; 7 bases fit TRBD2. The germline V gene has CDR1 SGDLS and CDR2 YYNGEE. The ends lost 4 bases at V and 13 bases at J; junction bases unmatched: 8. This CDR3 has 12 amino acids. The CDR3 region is CASSPGGTVQFF. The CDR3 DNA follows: TGTGCCAGCAGCCCCGGGGGGACTGTACAGTTCTTC.

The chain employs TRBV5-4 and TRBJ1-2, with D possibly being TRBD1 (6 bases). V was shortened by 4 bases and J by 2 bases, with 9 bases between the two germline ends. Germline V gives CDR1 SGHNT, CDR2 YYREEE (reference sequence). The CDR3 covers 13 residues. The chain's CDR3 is CASSPGHNYGYTF. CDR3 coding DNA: TGTGCCAGCAGCCCGGGACACAACTATGGCTACACCTTC.

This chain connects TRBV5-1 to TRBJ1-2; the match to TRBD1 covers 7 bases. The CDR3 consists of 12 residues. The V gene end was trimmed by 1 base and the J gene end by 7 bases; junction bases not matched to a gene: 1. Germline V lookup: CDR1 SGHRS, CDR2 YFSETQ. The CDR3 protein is CASSLKGAGYTF. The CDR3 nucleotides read TGCGCCAGCAGCTTGAAGGGGGCTGGCTACACCTTC.

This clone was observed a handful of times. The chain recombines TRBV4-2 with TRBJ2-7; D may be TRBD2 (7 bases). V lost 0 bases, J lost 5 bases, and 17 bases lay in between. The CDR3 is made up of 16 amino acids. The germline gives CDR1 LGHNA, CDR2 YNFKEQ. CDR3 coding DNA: TGTGCCAGCAGCCAAGATTCGGGGGGCCGGATGGACGAGCAGTACTTC. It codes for CASSQDSGGRMDEQYF.

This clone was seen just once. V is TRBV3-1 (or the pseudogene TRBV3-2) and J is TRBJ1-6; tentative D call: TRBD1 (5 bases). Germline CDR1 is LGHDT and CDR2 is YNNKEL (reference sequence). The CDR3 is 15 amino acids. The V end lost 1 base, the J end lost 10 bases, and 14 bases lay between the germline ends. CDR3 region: CASSQAAGRFSPLHF. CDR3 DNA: TGTGCCAGCAGCCAAGCGGCAGGGAGGTTCTCACCCCTCCACTTT.

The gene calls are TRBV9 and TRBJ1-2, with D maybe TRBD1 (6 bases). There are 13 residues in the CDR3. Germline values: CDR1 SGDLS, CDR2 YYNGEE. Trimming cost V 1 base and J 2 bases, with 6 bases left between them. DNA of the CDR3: TGTGCCAGCAGCGTACAGGGGAACTATGGCTACACCTTC. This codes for CASSVQGNYGYTF.

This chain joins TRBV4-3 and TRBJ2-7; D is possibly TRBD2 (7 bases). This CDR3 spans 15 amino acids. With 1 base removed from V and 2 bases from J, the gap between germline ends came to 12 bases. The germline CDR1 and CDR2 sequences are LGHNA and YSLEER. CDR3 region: CASSQAAGGPYEQYF. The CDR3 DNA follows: TGCGCCAGCAGCCAAGCCGCCGGGGGGCCCTACGAGCAGTACTTC.

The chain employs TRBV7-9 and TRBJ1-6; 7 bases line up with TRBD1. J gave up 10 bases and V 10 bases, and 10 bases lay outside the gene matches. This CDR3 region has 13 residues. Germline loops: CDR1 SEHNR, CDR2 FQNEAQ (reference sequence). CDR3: CATAGTEGSPLHF. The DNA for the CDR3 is TGTGCCACGGCGGGGACAGAGGGATCACCCCTCCACTTT.

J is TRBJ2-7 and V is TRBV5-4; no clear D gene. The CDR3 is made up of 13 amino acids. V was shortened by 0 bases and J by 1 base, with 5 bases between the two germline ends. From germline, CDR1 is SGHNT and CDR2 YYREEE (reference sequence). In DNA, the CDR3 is TGTGCCAGCAGCTTGGACCAGTCCTACGAGCAGTACTTC. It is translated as CASSLDQSYEQYF.

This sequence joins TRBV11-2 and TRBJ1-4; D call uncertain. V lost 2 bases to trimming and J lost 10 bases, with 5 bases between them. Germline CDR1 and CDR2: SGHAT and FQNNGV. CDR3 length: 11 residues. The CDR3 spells CASSLIGKLFF. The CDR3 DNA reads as TGTGCCAGCAGCTTAATCGGAAAACTGTTTTTT.

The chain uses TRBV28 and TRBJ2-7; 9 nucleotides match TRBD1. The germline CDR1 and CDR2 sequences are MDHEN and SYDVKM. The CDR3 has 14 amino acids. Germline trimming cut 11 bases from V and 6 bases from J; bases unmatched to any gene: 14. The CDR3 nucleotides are TGTGCCGGGGGGACAGGGAGTCAAACTAGCGAGCAGTACTTC. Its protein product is CAGGTGSQTSEQYF.

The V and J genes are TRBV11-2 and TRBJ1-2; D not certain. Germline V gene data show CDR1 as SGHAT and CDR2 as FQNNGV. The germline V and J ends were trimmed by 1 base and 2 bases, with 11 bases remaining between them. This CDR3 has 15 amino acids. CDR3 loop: CASSLAVPGNYGYTF. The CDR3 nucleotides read TGTGCCAGCAGCTTAGCTGTACCAGGCAACTATGGCTACACCTTC.

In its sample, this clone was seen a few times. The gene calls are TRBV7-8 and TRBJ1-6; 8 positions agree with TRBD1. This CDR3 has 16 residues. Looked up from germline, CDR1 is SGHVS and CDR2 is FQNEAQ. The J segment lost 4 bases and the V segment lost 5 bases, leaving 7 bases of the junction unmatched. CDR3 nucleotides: TGTGCCAGCAGCCTCTCTGGGACAGGTTATAATTCACCCCTCCACTTT. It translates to CASSLSGTGYNSPLHF.

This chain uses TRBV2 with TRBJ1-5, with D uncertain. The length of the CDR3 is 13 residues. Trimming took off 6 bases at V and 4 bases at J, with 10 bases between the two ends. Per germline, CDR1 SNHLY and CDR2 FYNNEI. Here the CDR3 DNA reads TGTGCCAGCAGGATATATGCGAATCAGCCCCAGCATTTT. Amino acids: CASRIYANQPQHF.